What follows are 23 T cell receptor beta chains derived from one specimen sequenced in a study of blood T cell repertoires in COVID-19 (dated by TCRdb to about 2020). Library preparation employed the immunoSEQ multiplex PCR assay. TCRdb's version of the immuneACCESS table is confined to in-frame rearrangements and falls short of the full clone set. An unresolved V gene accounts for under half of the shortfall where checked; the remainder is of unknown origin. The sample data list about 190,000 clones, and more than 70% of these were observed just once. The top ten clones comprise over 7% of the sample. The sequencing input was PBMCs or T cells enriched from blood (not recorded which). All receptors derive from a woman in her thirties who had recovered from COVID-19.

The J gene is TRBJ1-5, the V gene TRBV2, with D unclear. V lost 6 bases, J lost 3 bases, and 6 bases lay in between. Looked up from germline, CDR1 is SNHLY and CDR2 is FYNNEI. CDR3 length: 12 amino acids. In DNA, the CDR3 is TGTGCCAGCAGGGAGAACAATCAGCCCCAGCATTTT. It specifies CASRENNQPQHF.

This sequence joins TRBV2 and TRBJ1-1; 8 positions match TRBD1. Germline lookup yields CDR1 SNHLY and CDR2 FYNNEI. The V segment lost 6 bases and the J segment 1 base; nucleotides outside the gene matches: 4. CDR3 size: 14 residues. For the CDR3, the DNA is TGTGCCAGCAGAGACAGGGGCCCGAACACTGAAGCTTTCTTT. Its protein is CASRDRGPNTEAFF.

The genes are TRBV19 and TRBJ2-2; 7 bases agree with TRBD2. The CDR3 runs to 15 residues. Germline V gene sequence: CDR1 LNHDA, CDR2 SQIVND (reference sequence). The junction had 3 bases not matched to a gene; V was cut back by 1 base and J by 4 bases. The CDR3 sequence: CASSIGRGFTGELFF. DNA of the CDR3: TGTGCCAGTAGTATAGGGCGGGGGTTCACCGGGGAGCTGTTTTTT.

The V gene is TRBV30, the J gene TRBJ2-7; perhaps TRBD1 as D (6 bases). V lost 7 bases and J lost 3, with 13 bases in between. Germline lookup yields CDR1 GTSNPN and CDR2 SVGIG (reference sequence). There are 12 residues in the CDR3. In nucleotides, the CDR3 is TGTGCCTATACCCGGGACAACTACGAGCAGTACTTC. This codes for CAYTRDNYEQYF.

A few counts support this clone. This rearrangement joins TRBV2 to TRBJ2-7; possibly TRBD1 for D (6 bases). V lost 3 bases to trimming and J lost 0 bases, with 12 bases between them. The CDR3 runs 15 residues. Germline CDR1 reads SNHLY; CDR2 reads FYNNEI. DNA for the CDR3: TGTGCCAGCAGTGATCCGGACAGAGGCTCCTACGAGCAGTACTTC. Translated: CASSDPDRGSYEQYF.

This CDR3 is CASSPRRLAGDAGELFF. The CDR3 DNA sequence: TGTGCCAGCAGTCCCCGTCGTTTAGCGGGAGACGCCGGGGAGCTGTTTTTT. V is TRBV7-9 and J is TRBJ2-2; 9 bases agree with TRBD2. J lost 6 bases, V lost 6 bases, and 14 bases had no gene match. The CDR3 totals 17 residues. Per the germline V gene, CDR1 is SEHNR and CDR2 is FQNEAQ (reference sequence).

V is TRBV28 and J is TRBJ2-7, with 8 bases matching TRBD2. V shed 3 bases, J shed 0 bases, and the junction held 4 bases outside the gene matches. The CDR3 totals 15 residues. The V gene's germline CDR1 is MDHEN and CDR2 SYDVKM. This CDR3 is CASSFGSGSSYEQYF. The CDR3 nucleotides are TGTGCCAGCAGTTTTGGAAGCGGGAGCTCCTACGAGCAGTACTTC.

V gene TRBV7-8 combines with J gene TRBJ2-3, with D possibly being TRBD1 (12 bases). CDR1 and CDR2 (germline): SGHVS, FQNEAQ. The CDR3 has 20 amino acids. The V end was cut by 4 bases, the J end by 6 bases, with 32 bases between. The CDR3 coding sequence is TGTGCCAGCAGCTCAAGGGACAGGGGGCTGTCTAGCGGGAGGTCGGATACGCAGTATTTT. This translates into CASSSRDRGLSSGRSDTQYF. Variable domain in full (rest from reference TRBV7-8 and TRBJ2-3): GAGVSQSPRYKVAKRGQDVALRCDPISGHVSLFWYQQALGQGPEFLTYFQNEAQLDKSGLPSDRFFAERPEGSVSTLKIQRTQQEDSAVYLCASSSRDRGLSSGRSDTQYFGPGTRLTVL.

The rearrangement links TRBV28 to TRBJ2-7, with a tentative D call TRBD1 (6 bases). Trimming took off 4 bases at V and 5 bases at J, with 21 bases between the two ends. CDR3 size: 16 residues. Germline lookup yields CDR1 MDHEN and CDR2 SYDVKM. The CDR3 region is CASSSSTGTVSNEQYF. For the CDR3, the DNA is TGTGCCAGCAGTTCGTCGACAGGAACCGTCTCAAACGAGCAGTACTTC.

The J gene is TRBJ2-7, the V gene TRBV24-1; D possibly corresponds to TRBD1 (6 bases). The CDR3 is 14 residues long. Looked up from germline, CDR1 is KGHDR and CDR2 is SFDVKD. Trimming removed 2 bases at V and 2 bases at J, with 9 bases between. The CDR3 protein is CATSDSQGPYEQYF. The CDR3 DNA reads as TGTGCCACCAGTGATTCACAGGGACCCTACGAGCAGTACTTC.

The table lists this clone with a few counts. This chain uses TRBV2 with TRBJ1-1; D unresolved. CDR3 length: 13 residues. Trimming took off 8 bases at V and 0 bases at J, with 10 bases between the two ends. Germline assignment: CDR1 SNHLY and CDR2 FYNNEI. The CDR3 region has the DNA TGTGCCAGCGTGAGGTTCATGAACACTGAAGCTTTCTTT. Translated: CASVRFMNTEAFF.

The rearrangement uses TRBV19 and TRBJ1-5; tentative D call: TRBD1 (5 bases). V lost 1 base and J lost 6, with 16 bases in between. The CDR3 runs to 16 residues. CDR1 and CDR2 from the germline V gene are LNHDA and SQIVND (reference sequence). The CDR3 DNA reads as TGTGCCAGTAGTATAGTGGGGCAGGGCGGGGTTCAGCCCCAGCATTTT. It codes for CASSIVGQGGVQPQHF.

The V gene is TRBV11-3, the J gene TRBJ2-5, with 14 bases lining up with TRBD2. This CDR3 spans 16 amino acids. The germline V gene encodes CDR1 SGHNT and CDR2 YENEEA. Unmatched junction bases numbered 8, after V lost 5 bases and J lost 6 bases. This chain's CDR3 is CASSPGTSGSSQTQYF. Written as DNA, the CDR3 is TGTGCCAGCAGCCCCGGGACTAGCGGGAGCTCGCAGACCCAGTACTTC.

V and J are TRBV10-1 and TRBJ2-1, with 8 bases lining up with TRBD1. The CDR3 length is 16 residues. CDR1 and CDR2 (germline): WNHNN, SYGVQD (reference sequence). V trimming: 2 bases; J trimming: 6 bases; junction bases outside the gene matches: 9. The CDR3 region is CASSEGRTGKGNEQFF. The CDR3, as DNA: TGCGCCAGCAGTGAGGGACGGACAGGGAAGGGCAATGAGCAGTTCTTC.

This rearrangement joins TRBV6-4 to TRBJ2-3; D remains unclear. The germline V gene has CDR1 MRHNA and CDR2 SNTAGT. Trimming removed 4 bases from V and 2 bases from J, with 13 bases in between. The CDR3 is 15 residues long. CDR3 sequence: CASSATESPTDTQYF. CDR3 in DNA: TGTGCCAGCAGTGCCACAGAATCCCCCACAGATACGCAGTATTTT.

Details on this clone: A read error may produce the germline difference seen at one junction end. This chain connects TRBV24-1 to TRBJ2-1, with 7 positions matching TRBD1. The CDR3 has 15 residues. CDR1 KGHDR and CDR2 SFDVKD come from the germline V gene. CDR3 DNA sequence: TGTGCCACCAGTGACCCCGTGTCACAGGGGAATGAACAGTTCTTC. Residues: CATSDPVSQGNEQFF.

CDR3 bases: TGTGCCAGCAGTTTGACAGGCAACACCGGGGAGCTGTTTTTT. Protein: CASSLTGNTGELFF. The V call is TRBV7-9, the J call TRBJ2-2; maybe TRBD1 (6 bases). In germline, CDR1 is SEHNR, CDR2 FQNEAQ (reference sequence). The CDR3 contains 14 residues. V gave up 6 bases and J gave up 2 bases, with 10 bases separating them.

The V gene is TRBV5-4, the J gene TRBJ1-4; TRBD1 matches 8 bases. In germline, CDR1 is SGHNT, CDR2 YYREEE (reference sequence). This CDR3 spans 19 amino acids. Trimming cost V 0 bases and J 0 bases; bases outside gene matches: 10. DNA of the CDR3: TGTGCCAGCAGCTTGGTTGGGACAGGCCCCCCTTCAACTAATGAAAAACTGTTTTTT. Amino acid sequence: CASSLVGTGPPSTNEKLFF. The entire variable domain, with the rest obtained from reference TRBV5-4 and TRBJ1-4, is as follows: ETGVTQSPTHLIKTRGQQVTLRCSSQSGHNTVSWYQQALGQGPQFIFQYYREEENGRGNFPPRFSGLQFPNYSSELNVNALELDDSALYLCASSLVGTGPPSTNEKLFFGSGTQLSVL.

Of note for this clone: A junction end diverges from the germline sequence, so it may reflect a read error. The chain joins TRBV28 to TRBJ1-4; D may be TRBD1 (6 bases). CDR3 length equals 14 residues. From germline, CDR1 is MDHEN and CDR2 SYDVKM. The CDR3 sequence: CASSYGTTNEKLFF. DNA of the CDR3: TGTGCCAGCAGTTACGGGACAACGAATGAAAAACTGTTTTTT. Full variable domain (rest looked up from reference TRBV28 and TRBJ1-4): DVKVTQSSRYLVKRTGEKVFLECVQDMDHENMFWYRQDPGLGLRLIYFSYDVKMKEKGDIPEGYSVSREKKERFSLILESASTNQTSMYLCASSYGTTNEKLFFGSGTQLSVL.

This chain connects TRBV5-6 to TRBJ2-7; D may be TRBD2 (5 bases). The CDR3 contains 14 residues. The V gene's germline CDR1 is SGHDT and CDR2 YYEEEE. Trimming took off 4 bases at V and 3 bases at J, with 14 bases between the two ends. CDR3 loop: CASSPHGSDYEQYF. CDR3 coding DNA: TGTGCCAGCAGCCCCCATGGGAGTGACTACGAGCAGTACTTC.

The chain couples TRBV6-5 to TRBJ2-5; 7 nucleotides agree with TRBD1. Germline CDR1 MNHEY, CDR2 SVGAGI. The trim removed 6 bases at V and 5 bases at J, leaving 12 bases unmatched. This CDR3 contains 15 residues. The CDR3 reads CASRDRDREDETQYF. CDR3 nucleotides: TGTGCCAGCAGAGACCGGGACAGAGAGGATGAGACCCAGTACTTC.

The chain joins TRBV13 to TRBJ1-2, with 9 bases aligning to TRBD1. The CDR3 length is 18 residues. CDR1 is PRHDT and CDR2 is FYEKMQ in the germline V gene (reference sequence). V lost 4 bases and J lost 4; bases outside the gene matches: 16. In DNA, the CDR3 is TGTGCCAGCAGCTCCCAACCTCTCGGGACAGGGAGCCCCTATGGCTACACCTTC. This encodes CASSSQPLGTGSPYGYTF.

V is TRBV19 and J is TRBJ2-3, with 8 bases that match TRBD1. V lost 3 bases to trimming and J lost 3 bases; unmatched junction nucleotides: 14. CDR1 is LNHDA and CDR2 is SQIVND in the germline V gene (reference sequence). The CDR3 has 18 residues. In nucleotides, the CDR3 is TGTGCCAGTAGTATTGAAGTAGAGGGACAGGTCCTAACAGATACGCAGTATTTT. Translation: CASSIEVEGQVLTDTQYF.